The sequence of this T cell receptor beta chain was determined in a study of blood T cells in healthy people across ages. Primed by a sample-barcoded 5' primer and a J-beta primer mix, a second PCR proceeded for 7 to 11 cycles. TCRdb re-derived calls from the 5' RACE reads in MiXCR, one entry per CDR3 protein. The repertoire holds about 720,000 distinct CDR3 sequences, around a quarter seen once, with more than 3% in the top ten. V was trimmed by 7 bases and J by 3 bases, leaving 13 bases between them. Germline V lookup: CDR1 MNHEY, CDR2 SMNVEV (reference sequence). The CDR3 totals 14 residues. The draw of peripheral blood yielded around 10 milliliters from each donor. This clonotype was seen more than once but under ten times. These data are also associated with another study on T cells of mothers and their children.

This clonotype was obtained from a boy aged 5-17 years in good health. Material: blood. The chain is built from TRBV27 and TRBJ2-1; weak D call: TRBD2 (6 bases). CDR3 sequence reads: CASMPAGDYNEQFF. For the CDR3, the DNA is TGTGCCAGCATGCCAGCGGGTGACTACAATGAGCAGTTCTTC.